This T cell receptor beta chain stems from a study of TIL therapy for anti-PD-1-resistant metastatic lung cancer. Sequencing used immunoSEQ v3. Some clones are missing from TCRdb's copy, which holds only in-frame ones; the method was immunoSEQ multiplex PCR. Of about 95,000 clones in the sample, roughly two thirds were seen once. Time point in this sample: pre-treatment sample, taken before nivolumab and TIL therapy. The tumor samples were excised metastases, mostly pleural nodules or supraclavicular lymph nodes. CDR1 and CDR2 (germline): SGHRS, YFSETQ. V was clipped by 4 bases and J by 5 bases, with 16 bases between them. This CDR3 region has 14 residues.

This sequence was found in a person aged 25 to 80 with non-small cell lung cancer. V is TRBV5-1 and J is TRBJ2-7; D may be TRBD2 (6 bases). The material sequenced was tumor tissue, taken at baseline. The CDR3 loop is CASSLRGKVNEQYF. As DNA, the CDR3 is TGCGCCAGCAGCCTTCGGGGGAAGGTAAACGAGCAGTACTTC.